These 4 T cell receptor beta chains were all obtained from the same sample, sequenced in a study of blood T cell repertoires in COVID-19. Here immunoSEQ multiplex PCR was the method, and the copy in TCRdb shows in-frame clones only, minus some. This sample has about 45,000 clones, with roughly 69% found just once. Sequenced material: peripheral blood. The receptor source for this set is a man of 80 years or more with acute or convalescent COVID-19.

This clone was detected a few times. The chain uses TRBV5-1 and TRBJ2-1, with TRBD2 as a possible D gene (6 bases). This CDR3 has 13 residues. Germline lookup yields CDR1 SGHRS and CDR2 YFSETQ. V dropped 7 bases and J dropped 5 bases, with 13 bases sitting between them. This CDR3 reads CASGSGLDNEQFF. The CDR3 DNA is TGCGCCAGCGGAAGCGGGCTCGACAATGAGCAGTTCTTC.

This clone was counted a single time. The chain uses TRBV11-3 and TRBJ2-1; D is perhaps TRBD1 (5 bases). Germline V gene lookup returns CDR1 SGHNT and CDR2 YENEEA. The CDR3 contains 15 residues. Deletions cut 1 base from V and 0 bases from J, with 7 bases between. The CDR3 here is CASSLGGGSYNEQFF. The CDR3 nucleotides are TGTGCCAGCAGCTTAGGGGGCGGCTCCTACAATGAGCAGTTCTTC. Together with reference TRBV11-3 and TRBJ2-1, the CDR3 gives the full variable domain: EAGVVQSPRYKIIEKKQPVAFWCNPISGHNTLYWYLQNLGQGPELLIRYENEEAVDDSQLPKDRFSAERLKGVDSTLKIQPAELGDSAVYLCASSLGGGSYNEQFFGPGTRLTVL.

This clone was seen a single time. V and J are TRBV5-1 and TRBJ2-2, with TRBD2 identical over 7 bases. The CDR3 covers 14 residues. The trim removed 4 bases at V and 5 bases at J, leaving 5 bases unmatched. Germline lookup yields CDR1 SGHRS and CDR2 YFSETQ. The CDR3 here is CASSPREGTGELFF. CDR3 DNA: TGCGCCAGCAGCCCGAGGGAGGGGACCGGGGAGCTGTTTTTT.

This clone was seen a single time. The chain couples TRBV5-5 to TRBJ1-5; perhaps TRBD1 as D (5 bases). Per the germline V gene, CDR1 is SGHKS and CDR2 is YYEKEE (reference sequence). The CDR3 is 17 amino acids. V was shortened by 0 bases and J by 1 base, with 14 bases between the two germline ends. CDR3 DNA: TGTGCCAGCAGCTTGGAAAGGGGAGGAGGGAGCAATCAGCCCCAGCATTTT. Protein: CASSLERGGGSNQPQHF. Drawing the rest from reference TRBV5-5 and TRBJ1-5, the complete variable domain is DAGVTQSPTHLIKTRGQQVTLRCSPISGHKSVSWYQQVLGQGPQFIFQYYEKEERGRGNFPDRFSARQFPNYSSELNVNALLLGDSALYLCASSLERGGGSNQPQHFGDGTRLSIL.